This TCR beta chain stems from a study of CD8+CD57+ T cells in acquired aplastic anemia. The study, taken as a whole, reports: Under 35 was the count of CD8+ CDR3 sequences that patients shared with controls.

Patients sequenced had flow cytometry evidence of CD8+CD57+ cell expansion. None of the patients had been given any therapy when their blood was sampled. As regards this clonotype: Its antigen is unknown. One junction end does not reproduce the germline sequence, and a read error may be involved.

For CDR3 and TCR beta VDJ profiling, genomic DNA was the template used. TCRdb ran MiXCR on the reads and lists one entry per CDR3 protein. Among about 160,000 distinct CDR3 sequences listed, about 45% were seen once. The sequence came from a human donor with aplastic anemia. The sample comprised sorted CD4+, CD8+, or CD8+CD57+ T cells (not recorded which) from PBMCs.

CDR3 residues: CASRLVVTAGDTQYF. In DNA form, the CDR3 reads TGTGCCAGCCGCTTAGTCGTAACAGCGGGAGATACGCAGTATTTT. The V gene is TRBV11-2, the J gene TRBJ2-3, with D perhaps matching TRBD2 (6 bases). The CDR3 totals 15 residues. The germline V gene encodes CDR1 SGHAT and CDR2 FQNNGV.